These T cell receptor beta chains were read from a single sample in a study of cytomegalovirus exposure and HLA in healthy donors. Produced via immunoSEQ multiplex PCR; TCRdb's table is partial and in-frame only. Of 170,000 or so clones in the sample, 82% were seen once. The material sequenced was PBMCs. Receptors originate from a woman aged 50 to 65 in good health and CMV-seronegative. Both conserved end residues are part of each CDR3.

v_call cdr3_aa
TRBV2 CASSVTTYNEQFF
TRBV6-1 CASSDWDRSHYEQYF
TRBV4-3 CASSQEGVRSEQYF
TRBV28 CASRGGVYEQYF
TRBV10-3 CATNGAADQPQHF
TRBV27 CASSLEGVALYEQYF
TRBV5-1 CASGTGDGNTIYF
TRBV7-9 CASSPTSGGTYNEQFF
TRBV9 CASSVRTGAQSYNEQFF
TRBV4-3 CASSPPVAGGSTDTQYF
TRBV4-1 CASSPPIGEKDNSPLHF
TRBV5-1 CASSWGEFSYEQYF
TRBV10-3 CAITKGQTLTEAFF
TRBV5-6 CASSAAAGALEKLFF
TRBV5-1 CASSPGLAGLLATQYF
TRBV5-6 CASSFIGTGDNEQFF
TRBV6-5 CASSYGADGNTIYF
TRBV28 CASSAGGTDTQYF
TRBV5-6 CASKQGPTSTDTQYF
TRBV19 CASRFMSGGFNQPQHF
TRBV5-1 CASRNRTGYEQYF
TRBV28 CASSSYWRDTGELFF
TRBV4-3 CASSPRTVPGSYEQYF
TRBV4-3 CASSQDLQGSSYEQYF
TRBV28 CASSLWGGGADTQYF
TRBV11-2 CASSPRVARDTEAFF
TRBV18 CASSQRLADYNEQFF
TRBV27 CASTPSGGGRGEQYF
TRBV5-1 CASSFRGSRDEQFF
TRBV5-1 CASSLEQDAYEQYF
TRBV19 CASSALRAVRDTQYF
TRBV11-2 CASSLRLLVDNEQFF
TRBV30 CAWRGQPGTNYGYTF
TRBV15 CATSRGGYNEQFF
TRBV30 CAWRSGVYNSPLHF
TRBV27 CASSPPPPSGDYNEQFF
TRBV30 CAWRRGSGGLNEAFF
TRBV6-4 CASSDSGRHRVATGPYQETQYF
TRBV29-1 CSVGQGYGYTF
TRBV28 CASSPPSGHQNNGETQYF
TRBV5-1 CASSPTTGLTEQYF
TRBV11-2 CASSETLIAPTDTQYF
TRBV19 CASSMTGVGTEAFF
TRBV19 CASSQDRGHQPQHF
TRBV10-2 CASSDRGGEPQHF
TRBV28 CAIGAGVVSYEQYF
TRBV11-3 CASSKRTGETQYF
TRBV18 CASSPPSSSRGTEAFF
TRBV18 CASSPSTITIGGTQYF
TRBV11-3 CASSFSPEAEAFF
TRBV19 CASSRGLGASVYTF
TRBV19 CASTGTGENYGYTF
TRBV5-6 CASSLVSVTDTQYF
TRBV30 CAWRQLSSDPQETQYF
TRBV14 CASSQTGTGYEQYF